One sample yielded the 20 T cell receptor beta chains listed below, sequenced in a study of T cell changes during pregnancy in multiple sclerosis. The data were produced by immunoSEQ multiplex PCR, yet TCRdb's version contains in-frame clones alone and is incomplete. The top ten clones hold around 1.8% of a sample with tens of thousands of clones, around 90% of them seen once. Sequencing used peripheral blood, obtained in the first trimester of pregnancy. The receptors were sampled from a female donor in good health, enrolled as a control in a pregnancy study.

The J gene is TRBJ1-3, the V gene TRBV7-6; D gene uncertain. CDR1 SGHVS and CDR2 FNYEAQ come from the germline V gene. This CDR3 region has 16 residues. V lost 1 base to trimming and J lost 0 bases, with 10 bases between them. The CDR3, as DNA: TGTGCCAGCAGCTTAGATGACTCCAGCTCTGGAAACACCATATATTTT. This codes for CASSLDDSSSGNTIYF.

V usage is TRBV9 and J usage is TRBJ2-3; 7 bases are a match to TRBD2. This CDR3 is 13 amino acids long. V was pared by 7 bases and J by 5 bases, with 7 bases of the junction left unmatched. Germline V gives CDR1 SGDLS, CDR2 YYNGEE. This CDR3 is CASLDPGGDTQYF. As DNA, the CDR3 is TGTGCCAGCCTCGACCCGGGAGGAGATACGCAGTATTTT.

The chain uses TRBV11-2 and TRBJ2-3; TRBD2 might be the D (6 bases). The V gene's germline CDR1 is SGHAT and CDR2 FQNNGV. V lost 5 bases and J lost 8, with 23 bases in between. This CDR3 spans 16 amino acids. The CDR3 nucleotides are TGTGCCAGCAGCCCCAGTTGGGGGGAAGAAGATATTACGCAGTATTTT. Protein sequence: CASSPSWGEEDITQYF.

This clone appeared a single time. This chain connects TRBV7-8 to TRBJ2-2; possibly TRBD2 for D (6 bases). The CDR3 runs to 15 residues. The ends were cut back, 0 bases at V and 7 bases at J, with 12 bases in the middle. Germline-derived CDR1 and CDR2 are SGHVS and FQNEAQ. The CDR3 coding sequence is TGTGCCAGCAGCTTAGCTCGGGGGAGAGTCGGGGAGCTGTTTTTT. Its translation is CASSLARGRVGELFF.

The table lists this clone with a count of one. The V and J genes are TRBV6-6 and TRBJ1-6; a possible D gene is TRBD1 (6 bases). CDR3 size: 16 residues. CDR1 and CDR2 from the germline V gene are MNHNY and SVGAGI (reference sequence). Trimming cost V 8 bases and J 0 bases, with 14 bases left between them. This chain's CDR3 is CASRDKLSSYNSPLHF. The CDR3 DNA reads TGTGCCAGCCGGGACAAATTGAGCTCCTATAATTCACCCCTCCACTTT.

The V gene is TRBV27, the J gene TRBJ1-6, with unresolved D. Trimming removed 3 bases at V and 6 bases at J, with 6 bases between. In germline, CDR1 is MNHEY, CDR2 SMNVEV (reference sequence). The CDR3 totals 13 residues. CDR3 in amino acids: CASSFSVNSPLHF. The CDR3 DNA follows: TGTGCCAGCAGTTTTTCCGTTAATTCACCCCTCCACTTT.

The table lists this clone with a count of one. The chain recombines TRBV29-1 with TRBJ2-1, with 7 nucleotides matching TRBD2. CDR1 SQVTM and CDR2 ANQGSEA come from the germline V gene. The CDR3 is 11 amino acids. Trimming took 6 bases from V and 4 from J; bases not matched to a gene: 0. The CDR3 DNA sequence: TGCAGCGTGGGGGGGTACAATGAGCAGTTCTTC. Protein sequence: CSVGGYNEQFF.

The chain links TRBV5-1 to TRBJ2-5; 8 bases are a match to TRBD1. Germline CDR1 and CDR2: SGHRS and YFSETQ. This CDR3 region has 19 residues. Germline trimming cut 3 bases from V and 1 base from J; bases unmatched to any gene: 17. CDR3 bases: TGCGCCAGCAGCTCCCTCGGACAGGGCGGATTTCTGAGCCAAGAGACCCAGTACTTC. It specifies CASSSLGQGGFLSQETQYF.

The chain combines TRBV19 with TRBJ1-5, with D possibly TRBD1 on 5 matching bases. Trimming took 6 bases from V and 0 from J, leaving 9 bases between them. The germline CDR1 and CDR2 sequences are LNHDA and SQIVND (reference sequence). This CDR3 is built from 14 residues. The CDR3 region is CASSRDYSNQPQHF. CDR3 DNA: TGTGCCAGTAGCCGGGACTATAGCAATCAGCCCCAGCATTTT.

This clone occurred a few times. The chain has TRBV28 and TRBJ1-4; D is unclear. Germline CDR1 MDHEN, CDR2 SYDVKM. V was cut by 3 bases and J by 8 bases, with 16 bases left in between. CDR3 length equals 15 residues. The CDR3 bases are TGTGCCAGCAGTTTCCCGCGTACGAGTGAGGAAAAACTGTTTTTT. It is translated as CASSFPRTSEEKLFF.

The chain uses TRBV7-2 and TRBJ2-7; 8 nucleotides match TRBD1. Germline V gene data show CDR1 as SGHTA and CDR2 as FQGNSA. The CDR3 spans 14 residues. V was pared by 2 bases and J by 3 bases, with 3 bases of the junction left unmatched. The CDR3 region has the DNA TGTGCCAGCAGCTTACCAGGGGGCGGCTACGAGCAGTACTTC. This codes for CASSLPGGGYEQYF. Full variable domain (missing parts from reference TRBV7-2 and TRBJ2-7): GAGVSQSPSNKVTEKGKDVELRCDPISGHTALYWYRQSLGQGLEFLIYFQGNSAPDKSGLPSDRFSAERTGGSVSTLTIQRTQQEDSAVYLCASSLPGGGYEQYFGPGTRLTVT.

The chain joins TRBV4-1 to TRBJ2-7, with D possibly matching TRBD1 (6 bases). CDR1 MGHRA and CDR2 YSYEKL come from the germline V gene. The CDR3 is 14 residues long. Trimming left V 1 base short and J 3 bases short, with 10 bases between. CDR3 loop: CASSQGPGDYEQYF. The CDR3 DNA sequence: TGCGCCAGCAGCCAAGGGCCAGGGGACTACGAGCAGTACTTC.

This clone was counted only a few times. This chain joins TRBV6-1 and TRBJ2-2, with D tentatively TRBD2 (5 bases). Germline V gives CDR1 MNHNS, CDR2 SASEGT. The CDR3 totals 12 residues. Between the trimmed V and J ends, which lost 10 bases and 7 bases, there was a span of 13 bases. This CDR3 reads CATYRGFGELFF. The CDR3 DNA reads TGTGCCACTTACCGCGGGTTCGGGGAGCTGTTTTTT.

This chain links TRBV25-1 with TRBJ2-1; 8 nucleotides align to TRBD1. Germline CDR1 and CDR2: MGHDK and SYGVNS. Trimming cost V 6 bases and J 7 bases; bases outside gene matches: 11. The CDR3 has 15 amino acids. As DNA, the CDR3 is TGTGCCAGCAGCCTCATTCCGACAGGGGATAATGAGCAGTTCTTC. This translates into CASSLIPTGDNEQFF.

This clone was seen a single time. The rearrangement joins TRBV29-1 to TRBJ1-3, with D perhaps TRBD1 (6 bases). The CDR3 is 17 amino acids. Germline V CDR1 and CDR2: SQVTM, ANQGSEA. Trimming removed 6 bases from V and 0 bases from J, with 21 bases in between. Here the CDR3 DNA reads TGCAGCGTCCTAGACAGGCCGCATATCAGCTCTGGAAACACCATATATTTT. This sequence encodes CSVLDRPHISSGNTIYF.

V usage is TRBV5-1 and J usage is TRBJ1-1; no clear D gene. Looked up from germline, CDR1 is SGHRS and CDR2 is YFSETQ. V gave up 2 bases and J gave up 10 bases, with 15 bases separating them. The CDR3 has 13 residues. Written as DNA, the CDR3 is TGCGCCAGCAGCTTTCCAGGACCCGAGGGAGCTTTCTTT. It yields the protein CASSFPGPEGAFF.

V gene TRBV5-1 combines with J gene TRBJ1-5; the D is unclear. The germline CDR1 and CDR2 sequences are SGHRS and YFSETQ. Trimming shortened V by 0 bases and J by 2 bases, and 9 bases separated the two germline ends. The CDR3 extends over 15 amino acids. In DNA form, the CDR3 reads TGCGCCAGCAGCTTGGCCGGGGAGGGCAATCAGCCCCAGCATTTT. It is translated as CASSLAGEGNQPQHF.

This clone was found once. The chain joins TRBV7-2 to TRBJ1-5; unclear D gene. V was shortened by 2 bases and J by 4 bases, with 15 bases between the two germline ends. Germline V CDR1 and CDR2: SGHTA, FQGNSA. The CDR3 loop spans 16 amino acids. The CDR3 loop is CASSLSGRRPNQPQHF. CDR3 coding DNA: TGTGCCAGCAGCTTATCTGGCAGGCGTCCTAATCAGCCCCAGCATTTT.

The chain uses TRBV11-2 and TRBJ2-1; perhaps TRBD2 as D (5 bases). V was trimmed by 1 base and J by 15 bases, leaving 19 bases between them. Germline lookup yields CDR1 SGHAT and CDR2 FQNNGV. This CDR3 contains 14 residues. The CDR3 coding sequence is TGTGCCAGCAGCTTAGTCTTTCCGGGATCCTTGGGGTTCTTC. Its protein is CASSLVFPGSLGFF.

The rearrangement links TRBV28 to TRBJ2-7, with TRBD1 identical over 8 bases. Germline V gene data show CDR1 as MDHEN and CDR2 as SYDVKM. The CDR3 contains 14 residues. The ends lost 5 bases at V and 5 bases at J; junction bases unmatched: 8. The CDR3 DNA sequence: TGTGCCAGCAGTCCCGGACAGGGTCGCGACGAGCAGTACTTC. It is translated as CASSPGQGRDEQYF.